This paragraph covers one TCR beta chain sequence. Trimming left V 3 bases short and J 2 bases short, with 16 bases between. The CDR3 extends over 16 amino acids. Germline V gene data show CDR1 as SGDLS and CDR2 as YYNGEE. The source of the sample is a study of blood T cell repertoires in COVID-19. Study details: Acute and convalescent COVID-19 specimens originated in the United States, Italy and Spain.

This table comes from immunoSEQ multiplex PCR, and its TCRdb copy is limited to in-frame clones, with some not included. The repertoire holds a few hundred thousand clones, with approximately 90% as singletons. The chain recombines TRBV9 with TRBJ2-3, with D maybe TRBD2 (6 bases). This TCR came from a man aged 35-49 years who had recovered from COVID-19. The sample taken for sequencing was PBMCs or T cells enriched from blood (not recorded which). In DNA form, the CDR3 reads TGTGCCAGCAGCGACTCCCCCGGGGGAACCACAGATACGCAGTATTTT. Its protein product is CASSDSPGGTTDTQYF.